This T cell receptor beta chain came from a study of CD8 T cells in Susac syndrome. The RNA, roughly 0.5 to 1 ug, was put through reverse transcription using random hexamers. Amplification of the TCR beta CDR3 was carried out by immunoSEQ multiplex PCR, which spanned a total of 54 Vbeta and 13 Jbeta segments. TCRdb independently ran MiXCR on the immunoSEQ multiplex PCR reads; one entry per CDR3 protein. The sample lists 200,000 to 300,000 distinct CDR3 sequences, around 93% occurring once. The CDR3 covers 17 residues. Trimming took 3 bases from V and 4 from J; bases not matched to a gene: 12. Germline CDR1 is MRHNA and CDR2 is SNTAGT. TCR beta was sequenced from blood CD8+ and CD4+ T cells. Both CD4+ and CD8+ T cells were negatively isolated, and TEMRA cells underwent FACS enrichment. Concerning this clonotype: Its target is not known.

Notes on the study in general: The relatively small number of individuals in the TCR sequencing and HLA analysis was acknowledged by the study.

Input material: CD4+ T cells from PBMCs. This TCR was sampled from a human donor with multiple sclerosis. The V gene is TRBV6-4, the J gene TRBJ2-5; 9 nucleotides match TRBD2. CDR3 region: CASSELAGVVLRETQYF. CDR3 nucleotide sequence: TGTGCCAGCAGTGAATTAGCGGGAGTGGTTCTGAGAGAGACCCAGTACTTC.